This TCR beta chain was sequenced during a study of T cells in Graves' hyperthyroidism and ophthalmopathy. Study-level points and caveats: Ophthalmopathy got predicted by the model a median about 6.7 months before its onset. Ophthalmopathy cases were set apart from stable hyperthyroidism by a 13 V-J model.

Diagnoses were established using clinical symptoms, serum thyroxine and TRAb, thyroid ultrasound and orbital computed tomography. A remark on this clonotype: Its antigen is unknown.

TCR beta CDR3 regions were amplified from RNA. TCR CDR3 underwent first-round RT-PCR with the HTBI primer set. TCRdb re-called the multiplex PCR reads through MiXCR, storing one row per CDR3 protein. The sample lists approximately 520,000 distinct CDR3 sequences, more than 20% occurring once. Sequenced sample: blood. This clonotype originated in a man aged 18 to 29 with Graves' hyperthyroidism.

This CDR3 is CASSVASGRGQADIQYF. In DNA, the CDR3 is TGTGCCAGCAGCGTCGCTAGCGGGAGAGGACAGGCGGACATTCAGTACTTC. The chain uses TRBV9 and TRBJ2-4; TRBD2 aligns across 10 bases. The CDR3 loop spans 17 amino acids. V lost 2 bases to trimming and J lost 8 bases; unmatched junction nucleotides: 13. Looked up from germline, CDR1 is SGDLS and CDR2 is YYNGEE.